The 15 T cell receptor beta chains presented below share a single source sample, sequenced in a study of T cell responses to AZD1222 COVID-19 vaccine. This table comes from immunoSEQ multiplex PCR, and its TCRdb copy is limited to in-frame clones, with some not included. The sample shows about 140,000 clones, under 95% of them seen only once. The sample consisted of peripheral blood, taken 28 days after the second dose of the MenACWY control vaccine. These TCRs come from an adult who received the MenACWY meningococcal vaccine as a control.

The chain recombines TRBV9 with TRBJ1-6, with D unclear. Germline V gene data show CDR1 as SGDLS and CDR2 as YYNGEE. Trimming took off 0 bases at V and 10 bases at J, with 11 bases between the two ends. This CDR3 spans 14 amino acids. The CDR3 region has the DNA TGTGCCAGCAGCGTAGCTGGGCCGGGATCACCCCTCCACTTT. Translation: CASSVAGPGSPLHF. The full variable domain, with the rest looked up from reference TRBV9 and TRBJ1-6, is DSGVTQTPKHLITATGQRVTLRCSPRSGDLSVYWYQQSLDQGLQFLIQYYNGEERAKGNILERFSAQQFPDLHSELNLSSLELGDSALYFCASSVAGPGSPLHFGNGTRLTVT.

This chain joins TRBV5-1 and TRBJ2-7; the D call may be TRBD1 or TRBD2 (5 bases each). Germline lookup yields CDR1 SGHRS and CDR2 YFSETQ. CDR3 size: 14 residues. Trimming shortened V by 2 bases and J by 0 bases, and 9 bases separated the two germline ends. The CDR3 sequence: CASSLAGSSYEQYF. The CDR3 DNA follows: TGCGCCAGCAGCTTAGCAGGGAGCTCCTACGAGCAGTACTTC.

This clone was detected only once. The V and J genes are TRBV6-5 and TRBJ1-3; 8 bases line up with TRBD1. With V trimmed by 2 bases and J by 3 bases, 6 bases remained unmatched. CDR3 length: 16 residues. Germline V gene data show CDR1 as MNHEY and CDR2 as SVGAGI. Written as DNA, the CDR3 is TGTGCCAGCAGTTACGGACAGGGCGGACTTGGAAACACCATATATTTT. Its protein product is CASSYGQGGLGNTIYF.

This clone was seen a single time. The chain links TRBV2 to TRBJ2-3; 9 positions match TRBD1. J lost 3 bases, V lost 5 bases, and 9 bases had no gene match. The CDR3 covers 16 residues. CDR1 SNHLY and CDR2 FYNNEI come from the germline V gene. CDR3 loop: CASSSFRQGGTDTQYF. CDR3 DNA sequence: TGTGCCAGCAGTTCTTTCAGACAGGGGGGGACAGATACGCAGTATTTT.

This clone was seen a single time. The chain carries TRBV5-6 and TRBJ2-1; D uncertain. This CDR3 is built from 16 residues. V dropped 0 bases and J dropped 0 bases, with 10 bases sitting between them. In germline, CDR1 is SGHDT, CDR2 YYEEEE. The CDR3 region is CASSLVVQSSYNEQFF. CDR3 nucleotide sequence: TGTGCCAGCAGCTTGGTGGTCCAGAGCTCCTACAATGAGCAGTTCTTC.

CDR3 in DNA: TGTGCCAGCAGCCACCGGGACAGGTTTTACAATGAGCAGTTCTTC. Protein sequence: CASSHRDRFYNEQFF. This chain uses TRBV5-4 with TRBJ2-1, with 8 bases matching TRBD1. V trimming: 4 bases; J trimming: 4 bases; junction bases outside the gene matches: 7. Germline V lookup: CDR1 SGHNT, CDR2 YYREEE (reference sequence). The CDR3 loop spans 15 amino acids. The whole variable domain, remainder taken from reference TRBV5-4 and TRBJ2-1, is ETGVTQSPTHLIKTRGQQVTLRCSSQSGHNTVSWYQQALGQGPQFIFQYYREEENGRGNFPPRFSGLQFPNYSSELNVNALELDDSALYLCASSHRDRFYNEQFFGPGTRLTVL.

The V call is TRBV6-5, the J call TRBJ1-1, with D maybe TRBD1 (5 bases). CDR1 and CDR2 (germline): MNHEY, SVGAGI. The germline V and J ends were trimmed by 2 bases and 11 bases, with 12 bases remaining between them. The CDR3 is 12 residues long. CDR3 in amino acids: CASSYDGARAFF. DNA of the CDR3: TGTGCCAGCAGTTACGACGGGGCGCGCGCTTTCTTT.

This chain connects TRBV19 to TRBJ1-5; D is unresolved. V lost 5 bases to trimming and J lost 0 bases, with 5 bases between them. This CDR3 comprises 13 residues. Germline V gene data show CDR1 as LNHDA and CDR2 as SQIVND (reference sequence). CDR3: CASSFSSNQPQHF. The CDR3 nucleotides read TGTGCCAGTAGTTTTTCTAGCAATCAGCCCCAGCATTTT.

The J gene is TRBJ1-1, the V gene TRBV30; possible D gene TRBD1, 6 bases. V was cut by 7 bases and J by 1 base, with 10 bases left in between. CDR3 size: 12 residues. Germline V lookup: CDR1 GTSNPN, CDR2 SVGIG (reference sequence). CDR3 in DNA: TGTGCCTCTTCCAGGGGGAACACTGAAGCTTTCTTT. Its translation is CASSRGNTEAFF. Supplemented by reference TRBV30 and TRBJ1-1, the full variable domain reads SQTIHQWPATLVQPVGSPLSLECTVEGTSNPNLYWYRQAAGRGLQLLFYSVGIGQISSEVPQNLSASRPQDRQFILSSKKLLLSDSGFYLCASSRGNTEAFFGQGTRLTVV.

This clone was recorded a few times. The rearrangement joins TRBV24-1 to TRBJ2-7; TRBD2 matches 8 bases. This CDR3 region has 14 residues. In germline, CDR1 is KGHDR, CDR2 SFDVKD. Trimming took 7 bases from V and 5 from J; bases not matched to a gene: 9. The CDR3 reads CATRGAGDKDEQYF. The CDR3 nucleotides read TGTGCCACCAGAGGAGCGGGAGATAAGGACGAGCAGTACTTC.

This clone came up a few times. The rearrangement joins TRBV5-8 to TRBJ2-5; no reliable D call. This CDR3 has 12 amino acids. Germline lookup yields CDR1 SGHTS and CDR2 YDEGEE. V lost 1 base to trimming and J lost 0 bases, with 1 base between them. The CDR3, as DNA: TGTGCCAGCAGCTTGAACCAAGAGACCCAGTACTTC. Amino acids: CASSLNQETQYF.

This clone appeared a single time. The J gene is TRBJ2-3, the V gene TRBV7-2; a possible D gene is TRBD2 (5 bases). This CDR3 has 16 residues. Germline CDR1 and CDR2: SGHTA and FQGNSA. Deletions cut 1 base from V and 0 bases from J, with 11 bases between. CDR3 sequence reads: CASSLGGSTSTDTQYF. In nucleotides, the CDR3 is TGTGCCAGCAGCTTAGGCGGGTCCACTAGCACAGATACGCAGTATTTT.

This rearrangement joins TRBV2 to TRBJ1-1, with D unclear. The V gene's germline CDR1 is SNHLY and CDR2 FYNNEI. The CDR3 has 13 amino acids. V lost 7 bases, J lost 2 bases, and 11 bases lay in between. The CDR3 is CASTRTGNTEAFF. CDR3 DNA sequence: TGTGCCAGCACAAGGACGGGAAACACTGAAGCTTTCTTT.

This chain joins TRBV6-2 or TRBV6-3 and TRBJ2-3; D may be TRBD1 (5 bases). The length of the CDR3 is 15 residues. Trimming took 4 bases from V and 2 from J, leaving 13 bases between them. The germline V gene has CDR1 MNHEY and CDR2 SVGEGT. The CDR3 sequence: CASSLGDSYTDTQYF. The CDR3 DNA sequence: TGTGCCAGCAGTTTAGGTGACAGCTACACAGATACGCAGTATTTT.

This chain uses TRBV7-8 with TRBJ2-1; the D is unclear. Trimming left V 5 bases short and J 0 bases short, with 20 bases between. This CDR3 has 18 residues. CDR1 is SGHVS and CDR2 is FQNEAQ in the germline V gene. The CDR3 DNA is TGTGCCAGCAGCCGAGCCCTTATAGCCACTCTCTCCTACAATGAGCAGTTCTTC. Amino acids: CASSRALIATLSYNEQFF. Together with reference TRBV7-8 and TRBJ2-1, the CDR3 gives the full variable domain: GAGVSQSPRYKVAKRGQDVALRCDPISGHVSLFWYQQALGQGPEFLTYFQNEAQLDKSGLPSDRFFAERPEGSVSTLKIQRTQQEDSAVYLCASSRALIATLSYNEQFFGPGTRLTVL.